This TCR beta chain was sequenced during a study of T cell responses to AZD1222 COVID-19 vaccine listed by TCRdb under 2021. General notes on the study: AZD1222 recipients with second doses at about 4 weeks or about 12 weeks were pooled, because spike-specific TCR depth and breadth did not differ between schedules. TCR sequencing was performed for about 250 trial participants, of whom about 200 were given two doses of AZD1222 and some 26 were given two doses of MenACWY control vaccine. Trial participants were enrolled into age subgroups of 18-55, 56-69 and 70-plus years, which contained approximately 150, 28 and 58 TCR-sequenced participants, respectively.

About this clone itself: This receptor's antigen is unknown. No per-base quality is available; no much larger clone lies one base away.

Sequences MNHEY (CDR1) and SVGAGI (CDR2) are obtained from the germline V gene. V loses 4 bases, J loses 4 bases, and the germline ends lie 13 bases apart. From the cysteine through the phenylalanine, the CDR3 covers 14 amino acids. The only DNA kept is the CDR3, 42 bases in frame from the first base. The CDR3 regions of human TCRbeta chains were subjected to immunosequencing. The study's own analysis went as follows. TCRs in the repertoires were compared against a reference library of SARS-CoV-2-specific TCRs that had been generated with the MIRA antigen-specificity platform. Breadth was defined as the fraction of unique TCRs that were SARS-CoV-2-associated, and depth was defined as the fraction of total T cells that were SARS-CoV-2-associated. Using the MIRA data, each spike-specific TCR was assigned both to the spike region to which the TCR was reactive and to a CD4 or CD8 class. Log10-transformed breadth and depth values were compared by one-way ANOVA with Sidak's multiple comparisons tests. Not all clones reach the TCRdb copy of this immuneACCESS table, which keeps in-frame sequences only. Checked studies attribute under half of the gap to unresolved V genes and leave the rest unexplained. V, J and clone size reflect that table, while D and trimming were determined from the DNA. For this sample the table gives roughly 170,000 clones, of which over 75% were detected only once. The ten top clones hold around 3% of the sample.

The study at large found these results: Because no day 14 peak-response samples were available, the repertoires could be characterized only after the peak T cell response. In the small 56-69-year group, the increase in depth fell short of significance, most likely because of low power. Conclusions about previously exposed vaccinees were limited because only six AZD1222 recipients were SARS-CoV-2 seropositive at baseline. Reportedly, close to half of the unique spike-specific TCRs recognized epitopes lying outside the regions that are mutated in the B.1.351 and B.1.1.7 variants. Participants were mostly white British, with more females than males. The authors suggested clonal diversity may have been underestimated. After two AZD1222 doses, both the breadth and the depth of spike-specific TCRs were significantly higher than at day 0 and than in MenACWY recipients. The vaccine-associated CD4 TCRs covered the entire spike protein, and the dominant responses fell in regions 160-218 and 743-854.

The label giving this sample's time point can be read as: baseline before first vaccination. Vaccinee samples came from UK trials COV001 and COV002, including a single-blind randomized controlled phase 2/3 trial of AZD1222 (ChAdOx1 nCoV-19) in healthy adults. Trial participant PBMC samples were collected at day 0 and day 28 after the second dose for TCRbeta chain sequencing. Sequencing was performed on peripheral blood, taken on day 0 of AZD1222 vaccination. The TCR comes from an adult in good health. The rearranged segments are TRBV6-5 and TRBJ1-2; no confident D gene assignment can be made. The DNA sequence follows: TGTGCCAGCAGTTCCGACGCCTCCCTCTATGGCTACACCTTC. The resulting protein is CASSSDASLYGYTF.